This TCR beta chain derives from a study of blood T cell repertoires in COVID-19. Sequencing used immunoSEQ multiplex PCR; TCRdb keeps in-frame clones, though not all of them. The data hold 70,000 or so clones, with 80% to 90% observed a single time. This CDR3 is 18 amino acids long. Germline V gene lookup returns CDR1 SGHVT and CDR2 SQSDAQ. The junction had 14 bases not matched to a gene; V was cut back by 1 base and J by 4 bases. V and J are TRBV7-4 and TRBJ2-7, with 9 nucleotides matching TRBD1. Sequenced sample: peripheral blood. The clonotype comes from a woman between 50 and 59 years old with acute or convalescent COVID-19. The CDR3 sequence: CASSLGPTPGTGNYEQYF. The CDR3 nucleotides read TGTGCCAGCAGCTTAGGACCTACACCCGGGACAGGGAATTACGAGCAGTACTTC.